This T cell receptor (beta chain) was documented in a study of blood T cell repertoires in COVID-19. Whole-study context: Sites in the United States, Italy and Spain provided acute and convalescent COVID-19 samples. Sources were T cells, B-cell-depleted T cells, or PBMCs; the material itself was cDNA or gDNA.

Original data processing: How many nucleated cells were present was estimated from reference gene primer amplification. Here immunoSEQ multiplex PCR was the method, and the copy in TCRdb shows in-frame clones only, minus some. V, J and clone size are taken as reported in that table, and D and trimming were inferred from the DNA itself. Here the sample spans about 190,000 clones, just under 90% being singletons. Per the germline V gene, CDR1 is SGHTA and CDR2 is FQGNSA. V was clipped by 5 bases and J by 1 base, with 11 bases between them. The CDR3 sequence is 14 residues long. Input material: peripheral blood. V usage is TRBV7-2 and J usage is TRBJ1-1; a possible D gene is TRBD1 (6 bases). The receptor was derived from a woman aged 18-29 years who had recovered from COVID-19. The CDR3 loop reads CASSQGRRNTEAFF. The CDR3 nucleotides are TGTGCCAGCAGCCAGGGGAGAAGGAACACTGAAGCTTTCTTT.